These 16 T cell receptor beta chains share one sample of origin, sequenced in a study of radiotherapy plus CTLA-4 blockade in lung cancer. This table comes from immunoSEQ multiplex PCR, and its TCRdb copy is limited to in-frame clones, with some not included. The repertoire consists of about 120,000 clones, with about 83% occurring once and the leading ten covering 4% to 6%. This sample comprised peripheral blood, obtained from a patient treated with radiotherapy plus ipilimumab. The receptors were sampled from a human donor with non-small cell lung cancer who had a partial response to radiotherapy plus ipilimumab.

The chain has TRBV2 and TRBJ1-1; a possible D gene is TRBD1 (5 bases). This CDR3 is 13 amino acids long. The V gene lost 6 bases and the J gene lost 3 bases, with 11 bases spanning the gap. CDR1 is SNHLY and CDR2 is FYNNEI in the germline V gene. The chain's CDR3 is CASSRVRDTEAFF. The CDR3 DNA sequence: TGTGCCAGCAGCAGGGTTAGGGACACTGAAGCTTTCTTT.

V is TRBV7-3 and J is TRBJ2-5; tentatively, D is TRBD1 (5 bases). V was clipped by 1 base and J by 4 bases, with 13 bases between them. CDR1 SGHTA and CDR2 FQGTGA come from the germline V gene. CDR3 length equals 15 residues. The CDR3 bases are TGTGCCAGCAGCTTAAGGGTTCAGGGAAGAGAGACCCAGTACTTC. Amino acids: CASSLRVQGRETQYF.

This clone was seen once. V gene TRBV5-6 combines with J gene TRBJ1-5, with D possibly TRBD1 on 6 matching bases. V lost 5 bases to trimming and J lost 5 bases, with 20 bases between them. The length of the CDR3 is 16 residues. Germline V gene data show CDR1 as SGHDT and CDR2 as YYEEEE. CDR3 in DNA: TGTGCCAGCAGTCGCCTGGACAGCCGGGGCGATCAGCCCCAGCATTTT. This codes for CASSRLDSRGDQPQHF.

This chain joins TRBV6-5 and TRBJ2-7, with 9 nucleotides matching TRBD1. The CDR3 spans 15 residues. The V gene end was trimmed by 5 bases and the J gene end by 2 bases; junction bases not matched to a gene: 7. Germline CDR1 MNHEY, CDR2 SVGAGI. CDR3 sequence: CASSKGTGPTYEQYV. CDR3 sequence (DNA): TGTGCCAGCAGTAAGGGGACAGGGCCTACCTACGAGCAGTACGTC.

V usage is TRBV5-1 and J usage is TRBJ2-7; 9 bases are shared with TRBD1. Trimming removed 4 bases from V and 0 bases from J; junction bases left unmatched: 5. This CDR3 has 15 amino acids. From germline, CDR1 is SGHRS and CDR2 YFSETQ. CDR3 in DNA: TGCGCCAGCAGCGTGGGACAGGGTGGCTCCTACGAGCAGTACTTC. This encodes CASSVGQGGSYEQYF.

This chain links TRBV7-3 with TRBJ1-3, with D possibly TRBD1 on 6 matching bases. V was cut by 4 bases and J by 4 bases, with 11 bases left in between. The CDR3 contains 14 residues. The germline CDR1 and CDR2 sequences are SGHTA and FQGTGA. The CDR3 sequence: CASSSGTPGNTIYF. CDR3 sequence (DNA): TGTGCCAGCAGCTCCGGGACACCAGGAAACACCATATATTTT.

This chain links TRBV11-2 with TRBJ2-7; 9 bases map to TRBD1. The germline V gene has CDR1 SGHAT and CDR2 FQNNGV. V dropped 5 bases and J dropped 5; count of bases not matched to a gene: 10. This CDR3 is built from 15 residues. Here the CDR3 reads CASSKSGTGFHEQYF. In nucleotides, the CDR3 is TGTGCCAGCAGCAAATCCGGGACAGGGTTTCACGAGCAGTACTTC.

V is TRBV28 and J is TRBJ2-4, with D hard to call. Germline CDR1 and CDR2: MDHEN and SYDVKM. V lost 3 bases to trimming and J lost 0 bases, with 15 bases between them. CDR3 size: 17 residues. CDR3 sequence reads: CASSLSDRLLAKNIQYF. CDR3 DNA sequence: TGTGCCAGCAGTTTGAGCGACCGATTGTTAGCCAAAAACATTCAGTACTTC.

This clone has more than one count but fewer than ten. This chain connects TRBV18 to TRBJ2-3; 7 nucleotides line up with TRBD1. Germline CDR1 reads KGHSH; CDR2 reads LQKENI. The trim removed 2 bases at V and 3 bases at J, leaving 5 bases unmatched. This CDR3 comprises 15 residues. The CDR3 DNA sequence: TGTGCCAGCTCACCAGGTCACAGGGGAACAGATACGCAGTATTTT. Amino acids: CASSPGHRGTDTQYF.

Notes on this clone: A read error may produce the germline difference seen at one junction end. The J gene is TRBJ1-2, the V gene TRBV7-8, with no clear D. Germline V gives CDR1 SGHVS, CDR2 FQNEAQ. The CDR3 is 13 amino acids. CDR3 region: CASSLGGSAKASF. For the CDR3, the DNA is TGTGCCAGCAGCTTAGGAGGTTCGGCCAAGGCTTCCTTC.

The sample holds a few counts of this clone. Other DNA sequences in this sample translate to the same CDR3. The rearrangement joins TRBV19 to TRBJ1-1, with D uncertain. The germline gives CDR1 LNHDA, CDR2 SQIVND (reference sequence). This CDR3 is built from 13 residues. Trimming cost V 4 bases and J 2 bases, with 8 bases left between them. CDR3 sequence (DNA): TGTGCCAGTAGTACCGGCGGTAACACTGAAGCTTTCTTT. Its protein is CASSTGGNTEAFF.

This clone was seen just once. V gene TRBV28 combines with J gene TRBJ1-2; D not certain. The V gene's germline CDR1 is MDHEN and CDR2 SYDVKM. This CDR3 contains 14 residues. Between the trimmed V and J ends, which lost 4 bases and 2 bases, there was a span of 11 bases. CDR3 in amino acids: CASSSFVANYGYTF. DNA of the CDR3: TGTGCCAGCAGTTCGTTCGTGGCAAACTATGGCTACACCTTC.

This clone was counted only a few times. The genes are TRBV28 and TRBJ1-4, with 8 bases identical to TRBD1. The CDR3 is made up of 12 amino acids. Germline V gene data show CDR1 as MDHEN and CDR2 as SYDVKM. Trimming removed 6 bases from V and 7 bases from J; junction bases left unmatched: 1. This CDR3 reads CASSDRGEKLFF. The DNA of the CDR3 is TGTGCCAGCAGCGACAGGGGTGAAAAACTGTTTTTT.

This chain links TRBV28 with TRBJ2-7; 11 positions match TRBD2. Germline values: CDR1 MDHEN, CDR2 SYDVKM. The CDR3 spans 17 residues. J gave up 4 bases and V 6 bases, and 14 bases lay outside the gene matches. CDR3 amino acids: CASRGPSGRNWLYEQYF. The CDR3 DNA reads as TGTGCCAGCAGGGGTCCTAGCGGGAGGAATTGGTTATACGAGCAGTACTTC. Variable domain in full (rest from reference TRBV28 and TRBJ2-7): DVKVTQSSRYLVKRTGEKVFLECVQDMDHENMFWYRQDPGLGLRLIYFSYDVKMKEKGDIPEGYSVSREKKERFSLILESASTNQTSMYLCASRGPSGRNWLYEQYFGPGTRLTVT.

This clone was observed once. V gene TRBV6-6 combines with J gene TRBJ1-2, with 9 bases aligning to TRBD1. This CDR3 is built from 15 residues. The V and J ends lost 3 bases and 7 bases, in that order; junction bases with no gene match: 9. Germline CDR1 reads MNHNY; CDR2 reads SVGAGI (reference sequence). The CDR3 here is CASSYTPGTGFGYTF. For the CDR3, the DNA is TGTGCCAGCAGTTATACCCCCGGGACAGGGTTTGGCTACACCTTC.

CDR3 sequence reads: CASSSLAGVSYNEQFF. Written as DNA, the CDR3 is TGCGCCAGCAGCTCACTAGCGGGAGTCTCCTACAATGAGCAGTTCTTC. The chain combines TRBV5-1 with TRBJ2-1, with TRBD2 matching 11 bases. J lost 0 bases, V lost 3 bases, and 2 bases had no gene match. This CDR3 contains 16 residues. CDR1 is SGHRS and CDR2 is YFSETQ in the germline V gene.